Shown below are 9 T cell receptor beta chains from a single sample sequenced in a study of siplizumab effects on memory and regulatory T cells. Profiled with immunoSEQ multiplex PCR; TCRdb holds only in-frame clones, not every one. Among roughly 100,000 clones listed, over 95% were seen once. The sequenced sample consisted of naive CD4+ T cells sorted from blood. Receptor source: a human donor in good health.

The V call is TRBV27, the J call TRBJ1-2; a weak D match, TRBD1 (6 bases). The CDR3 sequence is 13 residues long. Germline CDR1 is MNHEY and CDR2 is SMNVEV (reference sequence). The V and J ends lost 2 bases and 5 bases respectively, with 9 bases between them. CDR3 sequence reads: CASSLRQGYGYTF. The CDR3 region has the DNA TGTGCCAGCAGTTTACGGCAGGGGTATGGCTACACCTTC.

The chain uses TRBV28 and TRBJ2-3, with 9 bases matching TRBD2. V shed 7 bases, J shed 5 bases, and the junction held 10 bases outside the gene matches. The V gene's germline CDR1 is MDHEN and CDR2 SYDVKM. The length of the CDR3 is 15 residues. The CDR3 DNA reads TGTGCCAGCACCCAAGGGGCGGGGGGGTTAGATACGCAGTATTTT. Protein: CASTQGAGGLDTQYF.

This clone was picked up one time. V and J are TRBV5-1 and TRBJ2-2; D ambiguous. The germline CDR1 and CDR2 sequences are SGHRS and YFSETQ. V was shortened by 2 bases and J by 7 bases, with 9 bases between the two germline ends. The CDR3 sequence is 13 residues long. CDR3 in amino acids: CASSFFRNGELFF. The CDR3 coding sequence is TGCGCCAGCAGCTTTTTCCGGAACGGGGAGCTGTTTTTT. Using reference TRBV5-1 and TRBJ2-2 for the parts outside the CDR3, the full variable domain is KAGVTQTPRYLIKTRGQQVTLSCSPISGHRSVSWYQQTPGQGLQFLFEYFSETQRNKGNFPGRFSGRQFSNSRSEMNVSTLELGDSALYLCASSFFRNGELFFGEGSRLTVL.

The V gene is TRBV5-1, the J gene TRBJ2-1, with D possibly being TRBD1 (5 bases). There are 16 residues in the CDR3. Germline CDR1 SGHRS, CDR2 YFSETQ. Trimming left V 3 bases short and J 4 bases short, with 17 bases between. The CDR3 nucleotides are TGCGCCAGCAGCTCAGAGACAGCGTCGGTATACAATGAGCAGTTCTTC. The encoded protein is CASSSETASVYNEQFF.

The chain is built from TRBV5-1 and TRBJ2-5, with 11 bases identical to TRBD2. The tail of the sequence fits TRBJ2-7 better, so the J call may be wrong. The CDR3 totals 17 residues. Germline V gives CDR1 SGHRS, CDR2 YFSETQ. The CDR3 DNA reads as TGCGCCAGCAGCTTGACTAGCGGGGGACCTCGGACCTACGAGCAGTACTTC. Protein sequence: CASSLTSGGPRTYEQYF.

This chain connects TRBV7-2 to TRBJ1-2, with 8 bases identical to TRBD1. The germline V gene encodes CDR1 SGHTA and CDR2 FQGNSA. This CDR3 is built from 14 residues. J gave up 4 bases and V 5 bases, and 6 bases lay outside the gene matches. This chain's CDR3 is CASSGGQEIYGYTF. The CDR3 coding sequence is TGTGCCAGCAGCGGGGGACAGGAAATCTATGGCTACACCTTC.

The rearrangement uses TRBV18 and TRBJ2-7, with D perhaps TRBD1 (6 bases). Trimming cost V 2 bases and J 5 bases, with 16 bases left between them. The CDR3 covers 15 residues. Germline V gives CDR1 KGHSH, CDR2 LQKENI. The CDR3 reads CASSPYKTGLNEQYF. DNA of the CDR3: TGTGCCAGCTCACCATACAAAACAGGGTTAAACGAGCAGTACTTC.

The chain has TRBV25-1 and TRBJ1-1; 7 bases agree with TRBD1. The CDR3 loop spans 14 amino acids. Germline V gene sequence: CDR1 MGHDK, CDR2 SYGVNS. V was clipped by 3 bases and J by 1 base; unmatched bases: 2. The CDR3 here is CASSEDRRNTEAFF. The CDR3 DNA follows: TGTGCCAGCAGTGAGGACAGGAGGAACACTGAAGCTTTCTTT.

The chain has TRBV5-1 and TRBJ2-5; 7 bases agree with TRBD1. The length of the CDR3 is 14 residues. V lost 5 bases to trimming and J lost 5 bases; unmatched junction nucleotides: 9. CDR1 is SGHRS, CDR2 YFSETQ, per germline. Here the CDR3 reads CASSLGTDYETQYF. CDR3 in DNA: TGCGCCAGCAGTCTCGGGACAGATTACGAGACCCAGTACTTC.